The 26 T cell receptor beta chains in this list originate from one sample, sequenced in a study of CD4 T cells in relation to SARS-CoV-2 and coronaviruses. What these receptors recognize is not known. Sequenced by immunoSEQ multiplex PCR; TCRdb stores in-frame clones only, minus some. This sample has approximately 25,000 clones, with under 80% found just once. The unexposed donors gave CD4+ T cells in 2011-2018, prior to COVID-19. The cells were cultured for around ten days before CD4+ T cells were isolated. The specimen sequenced was CD4+ T cells from PBMCs, cultured in vitro. Receptors originate from a human donor in good health.

The chain employs TRBV5-1 and TRBJ2-3; 8 bases match TRBD2. The CDR3 covers 15 residues. Germline loops: CDR1 SGHRS, CDR2 YFSETQ. V lost 0 bases and J lost 3; bases outside the gene matches: 3. The CDR3 sequence is CASSLAAGGTDTQYF. In DNA, the CDR3 is TGCGCCAGCAGCTTGGCGGCGGGAGGAACAGATACGCAGTATTTT.

The chain uses TRBV5-1 and TRBJ1-1; 7 nucleotides line up with TRBD1. This CDR3 is 13 amino acids long. Trimming took 2 bases from V and 3 from J; bases not matched to a gene: 1. CDR1 and CDR2 from the germline V gene are SGHRS and YFSETQ. CDR3 region: CASSFGQDTEAFF. The CDR3 DNA reads as TGCGCCAGCAGCTTTGGACAGGACACTGAAGCTTTCTTT.

The V and J genes are TRBV7-3 and TRBJ2-3, with 7 nucleotides matching TRBD2. Germline CDR1 SGHTA, CDR2 FQGTGA. V dropped 1 base and J dropped 0; count of bases not matched to a gene: 4. The length of the CDR3 is 16 residues. The CDR3 nucleotides are TGTGCCAGCAGCTTAAATGGCGGGAGAAGCACAGATACGCAGTATTTT. Translation: CASSLNGGRSTDTQYF.

The chain recombines TRBV7-2 with TRBJ2-4; unclear D gene. Deletions cut 2 bases from V and 0 bases from J, with 5 bases between. Germline V CDR1 and CDR2: SGHTA, FQGNSA. This CDR3 is built from 14 residues. CDR3 nucleotide sequence: TGTGCCAGCAGCTTAAATTTAGCCAAAAACATTCAGTACTTC. Translation: CASSLNLAKNIQYF.

V and J are TRBV3-1 (or the pseudogene TRBV3-2) and TRBJ2-7, with D possibly being TRBD1 (6 bases). This CDR3 comprises 14 residues. Per germline, CDR1 LGHDT and CDR2 YNNKEL (reference sequence). Trimming left V 2 bases short and J 3 bases short, with 11 bases between. The CDR3 DNA reads as TGTGCCAGCAGCCAAACGACAGGATACTACGAGCAGTACTTC. This codes for CASSQTTGYYEQYF.

The V and J genes are TRBV12-3 or TRBV12-4 and TRBJ1-3; no clear D. Trimming took 3 bases from V and 3 from J, leaving 6 bases between them. This CDR3 contains 13 residues. DNA of the CDR3: TGTGCCAGCAGTTTTATCCTTGGAAACACCATATATTTT. Translation: CASSFILGNTIYF.

This clone appeared a single time. The rearrangement uses TRBV4-3 and TRBJ2-1, with 7 bases lining up with TRBD1. The trim removed 5 bases at V and 6 bases at J, leaving 10 bases unmatched. The germline V gene has CDR1 LGHNA and CDR2 YSLEER. There are 15 residues in the CDR3. For the CDR3, the DNA is TGCGCCAGCAGCGCACACAGGGGCGTCGGCAATGAGCAGTTCTTC. Translated, it gives CASSAHRGVGNEQFF.

In regard to this clone: This CDR3 is also generated by other DNA sequences in the sample. The CDR3 DNA follows: TGTGCCAGCAGCGGACATGGGACTAGCCTCGAGCAGTACTTC. Its protein is CASSGHGTSLEQYF. The chain joins TRBV7-9 to TRBJ2-7, with 9 bases aligning to TRBD2. The V segment lost 5 bases and the J segment 6 bases; nucleotides outside the gene matches: 8. The CDR3 length is 14 residues. In germline, CDR1 is SEHNR, CDR2 FQNEAQ (reference sequence).

The chain is built from TRBV2 and TRBJ2-3; possibly TRBD2 for D (7 bases). Germline-derived CDR1 and CDR2 are SNHLY and FYNNEI. Trimming left V 6 bases short and J 5 bases short, with 15 bases between. The CDR3 covers 14 residues. CDR3 nucleotides: TGTGCCAGCAGACTACGGGGGGCTGAAGATACGCAGTATTTT. This translates into CASRLRGAEDTQYF. The full variable domain, rest sourced from reference TRBV2 and TRBJ2-3, is EPEVTQTPSHQVTQMGQEVILRCVPISNHLYFYWYRQILGQKVEFLVSFYNNEISEKSEIFDDQFSVERPDGSNFTLKIRSTKLEDSAMYFCASRLRGAEDTQYFGPGTRLTVL.

The gene calls are TRBV18 and TRBJ2-1; 7 bases fit TRBD1. The CDR3 runs to 18 residues. V lost 0 bases to trimming and J lost 5 bases; unmatched junction nucleotides: 13. Germline CDR1 KGHSH, CDR2 LQKENI. The CDR3: CASSPPVFEIQGNNEQFF. CDR3 nucleotide sequence: TGTGCCAGCTCACCACCGGTTTTCGAAATACAGGGGAACAATGAGCAGTTCTTC.

V is TRBV21-1 and J is TRBJ2-7; TRBD2 is the table's D call, not checked against the DNA. TRBV21-1 is an annotated pseudogene. The CDR3 spans 16 residues. The CDR3 protein is CASTKGGGQGRYEQYF. DNA for the CDR3: TGTGCCAGCACCAAAGGGGGGGGCCAGGGGCGCTACGAGCAGTACTTC.

The rearrangement uses TRBV5-1 and TRBJ2-3; 7 bases agree with TRBD1. With 3 bases clipped from V and 4 bases from J, the junction kept 5 bases outside the gene matches. CDR1 is SGHRS, CDR2 YFSETQ, per germline. This CDR3 comprises 14 residues. DNA of the CDR3: TGCGCCAGCAGCTCCCGACAGGGCTCAGATACGCAGTATTTT. Protein product: CASSSRQGSDTQYF.

The rearrangement links TRBV5-5 to TRBJ1-3, with D perhaps TRBD1 (6 bases). CDR3 length equals 14 residues. In germline, CDR1 is SGHKS, CDR2 YYEKEE (reference sequence). V was trimmed by 2 bases and J by 3 bases, leaving 9 bases between them. Here the CDR3 reads CASSFGGLGNTIYF. CDR3 coding DNA: TGTGCCAGCAGCTTTGGGGGCCTTGGAAACACCATATATTTT. The whole variable domain, remainder taken from reference TRBV5-5 and TRBJ1-3, is DAGVTQSPTHLIKTRGQQVTLRCSPISGHKSVSWYQQVLGQGPQFIFQYYEKEERGRGNFPDRFSARQFPNYSSELNVNALLLGDSALYLCASSFGGLGNTIYFGEGSWLTVV.

The chain couples TRBV5-1 to TRBJ1-1, with 8 bases that match TRBD1. The length of the CDR3 is 14 residues. V gave up 6 bases and J gave up 0 bases; unmatched junction bases: 4. CDR1 is SGHRS and CDR2 is YFSETQ in the germline V gene. The CDR3, as DNA: TGCGCCAGCAACACAGGGGGGTTGAACACTGAAGCTTTCTTT. Its protein is CASNTGGLNTEAFF.

In its sample, this clone was seen a few times. This chain uses TRBV7-2 with TRBJ1-5, with 7 nucleotides matching TRBD1. CDR3 length equals 15 residues. Germline lookup yields CDR1 SGHTA and CDR2 FQGNSA. V shed 2 bases and J 6 bases; nucleotides not matched to a gene: 7. This chain's CDR3 is CASSLRTGSGQPQHF. The CDR3 nucleotides read TGTGCCAGCAGCTTACGGACAGGCTCCGGTCAGCCCCAGCATTTT.

The chain combines TRBV10-1 with TRBJ2-7, with D possibly being TRBD1 (6 bases). Trimming stripped 1 base from V and 4 bases from J, with 17 bases between. CDR3 size: 16 residues. From germline, CDR1 is WNHNN and CDR2 SYGVQD (reference sequence). The CDR3 DNA is TGCGCCAGCAGTGAGTTCCCCGGGACAACGTCATACGAGCAGTACTTC. Encoded protein: CASSEFPGTTSYEQYF.

The chain uses TRBV5-1 and TRBJ2-7, with unresolved D. The CDR3 is made up of 12 amino acids. Germline loops: CDR1 SGHRS, CDR2 YFSETQ. Trimming took 1 base from V and 6 from J, leaving 8 bases between them. The CDR3 bases are TGCGCCAGCAGCTTGACCCAGGCCGAGCAGTACTTC. Amino acid sequence: CASSLTQAEQYF. Supplemented by reference TRBV5-1 and TRBJ2-7, the full variable domain reads KAGVTQTPRYLIKTRGQQVTLSCSPISGHRSVSWYQQTPGQGLQFLFEYFSETQRNKGNFPGRFSGRQFSNSRSEMNVSTLELGDSALYLCASSLTQAEQYFGPGTRLTVT.

In this sample, this clone turned up a few times. V and J are TRBV7-2 and TRBJ2-7, with a possible D match to TRBD2 (6 bases). The CDR3 extends over 16 amino acids. The germline V gene encodes CDR1 SGHTA and CDR2 FQGNSA. The V end lost 3 bases, the J end lost 2 bases, and 17 bases lay between the germline ends. CDR3 DNA: TGTGCCAGCAGCTTTGAGGCCGGTTGGGGGGCCTACGAGCAGTACTTC. As protein: CASSFEAGWGAYEQYF. The variable domain in full, completed from reference TRBV7-2 and TRBJ2-7, reads GAGVSQSPSNKVTEKGKDVELRCDPISGHTALYWYRQSLGQGLEFLIYFQGNSAPDKSGLPSDRFSAERTGGSVSTLTIQRTQQEDSAVYLCASSFEAGWGAYEQYFGPGTRLTVT.

The rearrangement joins TRBV5-1 to TRBJ2-7; maybe TRBD1 (6 bases). The V gene's germline CDR1 is SGHRS and CDR2 YFSETQ. This CDR3 region has 14 residues. Deletions cut 4 bases from V and 4 bases from J, with 15 bases between. The CDR3 DNA reads TGCGCCAGCAGCCCCCGGGACACCTCATACGAGCAGTACTTC. It encodes CASSPRDTSYEQYF.

V and J are TRBV7-2 and TRBJ1-1, with D perhaps matching TRBD1 (6 bases). This CDR3 is built from 15 residues. V was clipped by 5 bases and J by 3 bases, with 16 bases between them. The germline CDR1 and CDR2 sequences are SGHTA and FQGNSA. CDR3 residues: CASSEGGGFYTEAFF. Here the CDR3 DNA reads TGTGCCAGCAGCGAAGGGGGAGGGTTCTACACTGAAGCTTTCTTT.

This clone has a handful of counts. The V and J genes are TRBV5-1 and TRBJ1-1; D is undetermined. CDR1 and CDR2 from the germline V gene are SGHRS and YFSETQ. Trimming removed 3 bases from V and 7 bases from J, with 16 bases in between. The CDR3 is 14 residues long. CDR3 bases: TGCGCCAGCAGCTCGGGCCAAACCCCGATTGAAGCTTTCTTT. It encodes CASSSGQTPIEAFF.

The rearrangement links TRBV6-2 or TRBV6-3 to TRBJ2-1; tentatively, D is TRBD1 (5 bases). V was trimmed by 5 bases and J by 0 bases, leaving 23 bases between them. The CDR3 sequence is 19 residues long. CDR1 and CDR2 (germline): MNHEY, SVGEGT. DNA for the CDR3: TGTGCCAGCAGTAGCTCTCGACAGAAAACCTCGAGCTCCTACAATGAGCAGTTCTTC. Translation: CASSSSRQKTSSSYNEQFF.

This chain connects TRBV7-9 to TRBJ1-4; 7 bases fit TRBD1. The CDR3 consists of 14 residues. Germline trimming cut 4 bases from V and 3 bases from J; bases unmatched to any gene: 2. Germline V gives CDR1 SEHNR, CDR2 FQNEAQ (reference sequence). The CDR3 is CASSYRGSNEKLFF. Here the CDR3 DNA reads TGTGCCAGCAGCTACAGGGGTTCTAATGAAAAACTGTTTTTT.

This chain joins TRBV9 and TRBJ2-5; 9 bases agree with TRBD2. The germline V gene encodes CDR1 SGDLS and CDR2 YYNGEE. V gave up 3 bases and J gave up 4 bases; unmatched junction bases: 19. This CDR3 region has 19 residues. In nucleotides, the CDR3 is TGTGCCAGCAGCGCCCCCGGTAGCGGGGGATTTTATGGGGGAGAGACCCAGTACTTC. Amino acids: CASSAPGSGGFYGGETQYF.

The sample holds a few counts of this clone. The genes are TRBV3-1 (or the pseudogene TRBV3-2) and TRBJ1-4; possibly TRBD1 for D (5 bases). Trimming shortened V by 4 bases and J by 7 bases, and 19 bases separated the two germline ends. The CDR3 length is 16 residues. The germline gives CDR1 LGHDT, CDR2 YNNKEL (reference sequence). This CDR3 reads CASSLSLGGIGEKLFF. The CDR3 coding sequence is TGTGCCAGCAGCCTATCCTTGGGGGGAATAGGTGAAAAACTGTTTTTT.

This CDR3 reads CASSLLSQKNTEAFF. The CDR3 region has the DNA TGTGCCAGCAGCTTATTATCGCAGAAAAACACTGAAGCTTTCTTT. The rearrangement links TRBV7-9 to TRBJ1-1, with unresolved D. Germline-derived CDR1 and CDR2 are SEHNR and FQNEAQ (reference sequence). This CDR3 spans 15 amino acids. Deletions cut 2 bases from V and 2 bases from J, with 12 bases between.